These 30 T cell receptor beta chains were sequenced from one sample in a study of neoadjuvant anti-PD-1 for oral cavity cancer. TCRdb's copy holds only in-frame clones and misses some; the assay was immunoSEQ multiplex PCR. The sample consists of around 6,200 clones, about three quarters of them appearing once. Sequencing used PBMCs, obtained before nivolumab (anti-PD-1) treatment. These receptors all come from a person between 40 and 79 years old with oral cavity squamous cell carcinoma.

V is TRBV5-1 and J is TRBJ2-5; D is possibly TRBD1 or TRBD2 (5 bases each). V lost 4 bases to trimming and J lost 2 bases, with 18 bases between them. CDR1 is SGHRS and CDR2 is YFSETQ in the germline V gene. The CDR3 is made up of 16 amino acids. This chain's CDR3 is CASSPGPSGTQETQYF. The CDR3 DNA follows: TGCGCCAGCAGCCCGGGTCCTTCCGGGACGCAAGAGACCCAGTACTTC.

The chain has TRBV7-8 and TRBJ2-3; no definite D call. Germline loops: CDR1 SGHVS, CDR2 FQNEAQ. CDR3 length: 14 amino acids. Trimming took off 1 base at V and 3 bases at J, with 8 bases between the two ends. CDR3: CASSLGGPTDTQYF. The CDR3 DNA reads as TGTGCCAGCAGCTTAGGTGGACCGACAGATACGCAGTATTTT.

The V call is TRBV27, the J call TRBJ1-2; no definite D call. CDR3 length: 11 residues. Looked up from germline, CDR1 is MNHEY and CDR2 is SMNVEV (reference sequence). Trimming cost V 8 bases and J 0 bases, with 4 bases left between them. As DNA, the CDR3 is TGTGCCAGCGGGGCTAACTATGGCTACACCTTC. Its protein is CASGANYGYTF.

The CDR3 loop reads CASSEVIDTYGYTF. CDR3 nucleotides: TGTGCCAGCAGTGAAGTAATAGACACCTATGGCTACACCTTC. The rearrangement joins TRBV6-1 to TRBJ1-2; no clear D. V was pared by 1 base and J by 4 bases, with 10 bases between. The CDR3 is made up of 14 amino acids. Germline V gives CDR1 MNHNS, CDR2 SASEGT.

The chain employs TRBV4-3 and TRBJ1-1, with D perhaps matching TRBD1 (5 bases). Germline CDR1 reads LGHNA; CDR2 reads YSLEER. This CDR3 is 17 amino acids long. V lost 6 bases to trimming and J lost 1 base, with 21 bases between them. The CDR3 sequence: CASRLIAFRAGNTEAFF. In DNA form, the CDR3 reads TGCGCCAGCAGGCTAATCGCATTCAGGGCGGGGAACACTGAAGCTTTCTTT.

The V call is TRBV7-9, the J call TRBJ1-6; 10 nucleotides line up with TRBD1. CDR3 length equals 16 residues. The V gene end was trimmed by 6 bases and the J gene end by 5 bases; junction bases not matched to a gene: 7. The V gene's germline CDR1 is SEHNR and CDR2 FQNEAQ (reference sequence). The CDR3 nucleotides are TGTGCCAGCAGTCCTCCGGGACAGGGGAATAATTCACCCCTCCACTTT. Translated: CASSPPGQGNNSPLHF.

J is TRBJ1-2 and V is TRBV7-2; 9 positions match TRBD1. J was trimmed by 13 bases and V by 3 bases; bases with no gene match: 12. CDR1 is SGHTA, CDR2 FQGNSA, per germline. This CDR3 comprises 14 residues. The CDR3 DNA follows: TGTGCCAGCAGCTTCTCGGGACAGGGCGGATGGGGCACCTTC. Translating it yields CASSFSGQGGWGTF.

The V call is TRBV11-2, the J call TRBJ2-7, with 7 bases identical to TRBD1. This CDR3 has 13 amino acids. The ends lost 3 bases at V and 4 bases at J; junction bases unmatched: 3. Germline-derived CDR1 and CDR2 are SGHAT and FQNNGV. The CDR3 protein is CASSFDRAYEQYF. The CDR3 DNA sequence: TGTGCCAGCAGCTTCGACAGGGCATACGAGCAGTACTTC.

The rearrangement joins TRBV11-2 to TRBJ2-3; 15 bases are a match to TRBD2. The CDR3 totals 17 residues. Losses at the gene ends were 5 bases for V and 3 bases for J; bases not matched to a gene: 6. The germline CDR1 and CDR2 sequences are SGHAT and FQNNGV. Written as DNA, the CDR3 is TGTGCCAGCAGCCCGGGACTAGCGGGGGGAAAAACAGATACGCAGTATTTT. It yields the protein CASSPGLAGGKTDTQYF.

V and J are TRBV10-2 and TRBJ2-7, with 8 bases aligning to TRBD2. This CDR3 is 13 amino acids long. Germline V gene lookup returns CDR1 WSHSY and CDR2 SAAADI. V shed 6 bases, J shed 2 bases, and the junction held 3 bases outside the gene matches. Written as DNA, the CDR3 is TGCGCCAGCAGCCCGGGGGGGCCCTACGAGCAGTACTTC. Translated: CASSPGGPYEQYF.

This sequence joins TRBV19 and TRBJ2-7; 8 bases fit TRBD1. From germline, CDR1 is LNHDA and CDR2 SQIVND (reference sequence). The V gene end was trimmed by 4 bases and the J gene end by 3 bases; junction bases not matched to a gene: 8. This CDR3 contains 15 residues. The CDR3 sequence: CASSTSGTGVYEQYF. CDR3 sequence (DNA): TGTGCCAGTAGTACTTCCGGGACAGGTGTCTACGAGCAGTACTTC.

This clone was recorded only once. The rearrangement links TRBV28 to TRBJ1-5, with D tentatively TRBD1 (5 bases). Germline values: CDR1 MDHEN, CDR2 SYDVKM. CDR3 length: 17 amino acids. The ends were cut back, 0 bases at V and 4 bases at J, with 16 bases in the middle. CDR3 DNA: TGTGCCAGCAGTTTATGGCGGGTGACAGCCCTAAATCAGCCCCAGCATTTT. Its translation: CASSLWRVTALNQPQHF.

The V call is TRBV5-1, the J call TRBJ1-1; 11 nucleotides line up with TRBD1. CDR3 length: 15 amino acids. Trimming took 0 bases from V and 3 from J; bases not matched to a gene: 1. The germline V gene has CDR1 SGHRS and CDR2 YFSETQ. The CDR3 DNA reads as TGCGCCAGCAGCTTGGGGACAGGGGGCCACACTGAAGCTTTCTTT. Translating gives CASSLGTGGHTEAFF.

The chain carries TRBV27 and TRBJ1-4, with D maybe TRBD1 (5 bases). CDR1 and CDR2 (germline): MNHEY, SMNVEV (reference sequence). V gave up 5 bases and J gave up 7 bases, with 14 bases separating them. CDR3 length: 14 amino acids. The CDR3 DNA is TGTGCCAGCAGTAGAGGGACGCAGGGTGAAAAACTGTTTTTT. Its protein is CASSRGTQGEKLFF.

The chain carries TRBV7-2 and TRBJ2-5; weak D call: TRBD1 (5 bases). V shed 5 bases and J shed 4 bases, with 14 bases lying between them. The CDR3 has 14 amino acids. Germline V lookup: CDR1 SGHTA, CDR2 FQGNSA. The CDR3 loop is CASSGRVFLETQYF. The CDR3 DNA sequence: TGTGCCAGCAGCGGCAGGGTTTTTCTAGAGACCCAGTACTTC.

The V gene is TRBV4-1, the J gene TRBJ2-2; 12 nucleotides line up with TRBD2. The CDR3 is made up of 17 amino acids. Germline lookup yields CDR1 MGHRA and CDR2 YSYEKL. The junction had 10 bases not matched to a gene; V was cut back by 4 bases and J by 7 bases. The CDR3 sequence: CASSPRLAGAAIGELFF. The CDR3 bases are TGCGCCAGCAGCCCGCGACTAGCGGGGGCCGCAATCGGGGAGCTGTTTTTT.

The chain joins TRBV7-2 to TRBJ1-2; D not resolved. CDR1 SGHTA and CDR2 FQGNSA come from the germline V gene. The CDR3 is 14 residues long. Trimming cost V 1 base and J 3 bases, with 9 bases left between them. CDR3 protein: CASSLGGLHYGYTF. In DNA form, the CDR3 reads TGTGCCAGCAGCTTAGGAGGGCTTCACTATGGCTACACCTTC.

The chain employs TRBV6-6 and TRBJ1-5; 11 positions match TRBD1. The V and J ends lost 6 bases and 1 base, in that order; junction bases with no gene match: 5. This CDR3 has 16 amino acids. CDR1 is MNHNY and CDR2 is SVGAGI in the germline V gene (reference sequence). CDR3 DNA sequence: TGTGCCAGCAGGCGCGGACAGGGGGCGAGCAATCAGCCCCAGCATTTT. Residues: CASRRGQGASNQPQHF.

J is TRBJ2-5 and V is TRBV5-1, with 7 bases lining up with TRBD2. This CDR3 has 15 residues. Per the germline V gene, CDR1 is SGHRS and CDR2 is YFSETQ. V dropped 0 bases and J dropped 2; count of bases not matched to a gene: 4. Here the CDR3 DNA reads TGCGCCAGCAGCTTGGCCGTCGGGGGGCAAGAGACCCAGTACTTC. This codes for CASSLAVGGQETQYF.

In nucleotides, the CDR3 is TGTGCCAGAAGCTTGAATGAGCAGATAGTACGCGAGCAGTACTTC. Amino acids: CARSLNEQIVREQYF. The V and J genes are TRBV5-3 and TRBJ2-7; D call uncertain. TRBV5-3 is filed as an ORF, its function uncertain. The CDR3 has 15 residues. Trimming left V 1 base short and J 6 bases short, with 17 bases between.

The V call is TRBV4-2, the J call TRBJ2-6; the match to TRBD1 covers 10 bases. Germline V gene sequence: CDR1 LGHNA, CDR2 YNFKEQ. The CDR3 is 19 residues long. V lost 0 bases and J lost 0; bases outside the gene matches: 5. CDR3 DNA: TGTGCCAGCAGCCAAGAGTTGACAGGGGGCATCTCTGGGGCCAACGTCCTGACTTTC. Its translation: CASSQELTGGISGANVLTF.

The chain carries TRBV5-4 and TRBJ1-2; no firm D call. The CDR3 length is 15 residues. The V and J ends lost 4 bases and 7 bases respectively, with 20 bases between them. CDR1 and CDR2 from the germline V gene are SGHNT and YYREEE (reference sequence). In nucleotides, the CDR3 is TGTGCCAGCAGCCCCGGGCGGGGAGGGCTGGTTGGCTACACCTTC. It codes for CASSPGRGGLVGYTF.

This clone was recorded a few times. The V and J genes are TRBV7-8 and TRBJ1-5; weak D call: TRBD1 (6 bases). V gave up 3 bases and J gave up 4 bases, with 16 bases separating them. The CDR3 extends over 16 amino acids. Germline V gene lookup returns CDR1 SGHVS and CDR2 FQNEAQ. The CDR3 here is CASSFSGTIINQPQHF. The CDR3 DNA reads as TGTGCCAGCAGCTTTTCCGGGACAATAATAAATCAGCCCCAGCATTTT.

DNA for the CDR3: TGTGCCAGCAGTGAAGGAATGGGGACAGGAGACACAGATACGCAGTATTTT. Translating gives CASSEGMGTGDTDTQYF. The chain couples TRBV2 to TRBJ2-3; 8 bases align to TRBD1. CDR1 is SNHLY and CDR2 is FYNNEI in the germline V gene. J gave up 2 bases and V 1 base, and 8 bases lay outside the gene matches. The CDR3 runs to 17 residues. Full variable domain (missing parts from reference TRBV2 and TRBJ2-3): EPEVTQTPSHQVTQMGQEVILRCVPISNHLYFYWYRQILGQKVEFLVSFYNNEISEKSEIFDDQFSVERPDGSNFTLKIRSTKLEDSAMYFCASSEGMGTGDTDTQYFGPGTRLTVL.

Note on this clone: Additional DNA sequences in this sample encode the identical CDR3. The V and J genes are TRBV5-1 and TRBJ2-2; D remains unclear. V shed 4 bases and J shed 3 bases, with 7 bases lying between them. The CDR3 is 13 amino acids. The germline CDR1 and CDR2 sequences are SGHRS and YFSETQ. CDR3 loop: CASSLLDTGELFF. Here the CDR3 DNA reads TGCGCCAGCAGCCTCCTCGACACCGGGGAGCTGTTTTTT.

The CDR3 protein is CASRPSTGANYGYTF. The CDR3 DNA reads TGTGCCAGCAGACCCTCGACAGGGGCCAACTATGGCTACACCTTC. The rearrangement links TRBV2 to TRBJ1-2, with 8 bases aligning to TRBD1. This CDR3 spans 15 amino acids. Germline V gene lookup returns CDR1 SNHLY and CDR2 FYNNEI. The junction had 8 bases not matched to a gene; V was cut back by 6 bases and J by 2 bases.

The CDR3 loop is CASSSGGTNTEAFF. The CDR3 DNA sequence: TGTGCCAGCAGTAGTGGGGGGACGAACACTGAAGCTTTCTTT. The chain is built from TRBV6-5 and TRBJ1-1, with D possibly TRBD1 on 5 matching bases. V lost 5 bases and J lost 1, with 11 bases in between. Looked up from germline, CDR1 is MNHEY and CDR2 is SVGAGI. The CDR3 totals 14 residues.

This chain joins TRBV5-6 and TRBJ2-2; D gene ambiguous. This CDR3 has 11 residues. CDR1 and CDR2 from the germline V gene are SGHDT and YYEEEE. V dropped 4 bases and J dropped 7 bases, with 5 bases sitting between them. CDR3 DNA sequence: TGTGCCAGCAGCGTAGTCGGGGAGCTGTTTTTT. The encoded protein is CASSVVGELFF.

This clone showed up just once. The rearrangement joins TRBV2 to TRBJ2-7; 8 bases line up with TRBD2. The CDR3 is made up of 14 amino acids. V lost 6 bases to trimming and J lost 3 bases; unmatched junction nucleotides: 7. Looked up from germline, CDR1 is SNHLY and CDR2 is FYNNEI. CDR3 protein: CASRSGGEGYEQYF. As DNA, the CDR3 is TGTGCCAGCAGGTCCGGGGGGGAGGGCTACGAGCAGTACTTC.

This sequence joins TRBV5-4 and TRBJ1-5; D unresolved. CDR3 length: 14 amino acids. The V end was cut by 4 bases, the J end by 2 bases, with 10 bases between. Germline assignment: CDR1 SGHNT and CDR2 YYREEE (reference sequence). This chain's CDR3 is CASSRDGGNQPQHF. The CDR3, as DNA: TGTGCCAGCAGCCGGGATGGGGGCAATCAGCCCCAGCATTTT.